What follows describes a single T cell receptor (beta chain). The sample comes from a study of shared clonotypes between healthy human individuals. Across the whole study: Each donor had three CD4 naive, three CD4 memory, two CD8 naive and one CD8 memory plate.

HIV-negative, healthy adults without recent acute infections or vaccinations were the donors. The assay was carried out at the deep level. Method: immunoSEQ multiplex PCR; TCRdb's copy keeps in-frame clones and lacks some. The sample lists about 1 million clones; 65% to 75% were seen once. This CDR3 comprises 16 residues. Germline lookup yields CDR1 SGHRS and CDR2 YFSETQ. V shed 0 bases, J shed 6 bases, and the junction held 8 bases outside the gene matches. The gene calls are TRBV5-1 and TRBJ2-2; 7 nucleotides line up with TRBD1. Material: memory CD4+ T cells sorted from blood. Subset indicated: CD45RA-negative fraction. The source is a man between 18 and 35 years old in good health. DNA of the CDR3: TGCGCCAGCAGCTTGGTGGCAGGGGGATCGTCCGGGGAGCTGTTTTTT. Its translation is CASSLVAGGSSGELFF.